Below are 25 T cell receptor beta chains sequenced from a single sample in a study of CD8 T cells in ankylosing spondylitis. TCRdb re-called the 5' RACE reads through MiXCR, storing one row per CDR3 protein. This table holds 200,000 to 250,000 distinct CDR3 sequences, roughly 24% found once. The sequenced material came from blood, either unsorted or a sorted T cell fraction (not recorded which). The receptors come from a male donor with ankylosing spondylitis or in good health (not recorded which).

This clonotype has a handful of counts. The chain carries TRBV20-1 and TRBJ2-5, with TRBD2 identical over 10 bases. Unmatched junction bases numbered 12, after V lost 6 bases and J lost 5 bases. Germline V gene data show CDR1 as DFQATT and CDR2 as SNEGSKA (reference sequence). The CDR3 has 15 residues. The CDR3 bases are TGCAGTGCCCACCGAGCGGGAGGGCCTGAGGAGACCCAGTACTTC. This gives the protein CSAHRAGGPEETQYF.

This clonotype was detected ten times or more. This chain joins TRBV7-2 and TRBJ2-1; the D is unclear. The CDR3 consists of 16 residues. The ends were cut back, 1 base at V and 10 bases at J, with 20 bases in the middle. Per germline, CDR1 SGHTA and CDR2 FQGNSA. The DNA of the CDR3 is TGTGCCAGCAGCTTAGGAGGTGGACCCCGCACCTGGGAGCAGTTCTTC. The encoded protein is CASSLGGGPRTWEQFF.

Ten or more counts support this clonotype. The chain has TRBV27 and TRBJ1-3, with D hard to call. Germline V CDR1 and CDR2: MNHEY, SMNVEV (reference sequence). The CDR3 totals 14 residues. The ends were cut back, 5 bases at V and 2 bases at J, with 10 bases in the middle. The CDR3 loop reads CASSPSMTGNTIYF. The CDR3 nucleotides read TGTGCCAGCAGTCCTTCTATGACTGGAAACACCATATATTTT.

This clonotype came up a few times. This chain uses TRBV20-1 with TRBJ1-1; TRBD1 might be the D (6 bases). Between the trimmed V and J ends, which lost 3 bases and 0 bases, there was a span of 14 bases. This CDR3 is built from 15 residues. The germline gives CDR1 DFQATT, CDR2 SNEGSKA (reference sequence). The CDR3 is CSASEQGKMNTEAFF. In DNA form, the CDR3 reads TGCAGTGCTAGCGAGCAGGGGAAAATGAACACTGAAGCTTTCTTT.

There are many counts of this clonotype. The chain links TRBV7-2 to TRBJ2-3; a possible D gene is TRBD2 (6 bases). Deletions cut 5 bases from V and 8 bases from J, with 14 bases between. There are 13 residues in the CDR3. The germline V gene encodes CDR1 SGHTA and CDR2 FQGNSA. The CDR3 is CASSGLGGGTQYF. The CDR3 DNA is TGTGCCAGCAGCGGTCTGGGAGGTGGTACGCAGTATTTT.

This clonotype has a count of ten or more. The chain combines TRBV7-2 with TRBJ2-2; unclear D gene. Germline V gene data show CDR1 as SGHTA and CDR2 as FQGNSA. This CDR3 is built from 14 residues. Trimming removed 8 bases from V and 0 bases from J, with 10 bases in between. The DNA for the CDR3 is TGTGCCAGCCCTGGGTCTTCGAACACCGGGGAGCTGTTTTTT. Translation gives CASPGSSNTGELFF.

As regards this clonotype: A much larger clone sits a single nucleotide away, making a read error possible. The CDR3 loop reads CASSQDPQVGRYGYTF. The CDR3 bases are TGCGCCAGCAGCCAAGATCCTCAGGTGGGTAGATATGGCTACACCTTC. This chain uses TRBV4-3 with TRBJ1-2; no clear D. V lost 0 bases to trimming and J lost 5 bases, with 16 bases between them. Per germline, CDR1 LGHNA and CDR2 YSLEER. The CDR3 extends over 16 amino acids.

The V and J genes are TRBV6-1 and TRBJ2-1; TRBD1 might be the D (5 bases). CDR3 length: 16 residues. Germline V lookup: CDR1 MNHNS, CDR2 SASEGT. With 7 bases removed from V and 0 bases from J, the gap between germline ends came to 16 bases. This CDR3 reads CASNLGVASSYNEQFF. CDR3 sequence (DNA): TGTGCCAGCAACCTAGGGGTGGCTAGCTCCTACAATGAGCAGTTCTTC.

This chain connects TRBV5-4 to TRBJ2-1; a weak D match, TRBD2 (6 bases). The CDR3 loop spans 15 amino acids. V lost 4 bases and J lost 2, with 13 bases in between. Germline V gene data show CDR1 as SGHNT and CDR2 as YYREEE (reference sequence). The CDR3 DNA is TGTGCCAGCAGCCCTAGTAGGAGGGCCTACAATGAGCAGTTCTTC. Translation: CASSPSRRAYNEQFF.

This chain joins TRBV20-1 and TRBJ2-7, with TRBD2 identical over 10 bases. Germline values: CDR1 DFQATT, CDR2 SNEGSKA (reference sequence). The trim removed 5 bases at V and 6 bases at J, leaving 7 bases unmatched. The CDR3 consists of 13 residues. The CDR3 sequence: CSALLAGVLEQYF. CDR3 in DNA: TGCAGTGCTCTCCTAGCGGGAGTTCTCGAGCAGTACTTC.

The rearrangement uses TRBV24-1 and TRBJ2-2; D gene ambiguous. V was trimmed by 4 bases and J by 0 bases, leaving 8 bases between them. The CDR3 runs to 15 residues. The germline V gene has CDR1 KGHDR and CDR2 SFDVKD. The CDR3 DNA sequence: TGTGCCACCAGTGAAGTAACGGCGAACACCGGGGAGCTGTTTTTT. It yields the protein CATSEVTANTGELFF.

This clonotype was seen ten or more times. The chain couples TRBV24-1 to TRBJ2-5; 7 bases are shared with TRBD1. The length of the CDR3 is 13 residues. Germline V CDR1 and CDR2: KGHDR, SFDVKD. The V gene end was trimmed by 6 bases and the J gene end by 2 bases; junction bases not matched to a gene: 2. The CDR3 here is CATSPGQQETQYF. In nucleotides, the CDR3 is TGTGCCACCAGTCCGGGACAGCAAGAGACCCAGTACTTC.

This chain joins TRBV20-1 and TRBJ2-1; D not certain. This CDR3 spans 11 amino acids. With 3 bases removed from V and 7 bases from J, the gap between germline ends came to 7 bases. Looked up from germline, CDR1 is DFQATT and CDR2 is SNEGSKA (reference sequence). The CDR3 region has the DNA TGCAGTGCTAGCTCTGGAAATGAGCAGTTCTTC. This sequence encodes CSASSGNEQFF.

This clonotype was seen once. V and J are TRBV20-1 and TRBJ1-2, with D possibly being TRBD1 (6 bases). V was pared by 3 bases and J by 10 bases, with 15 bases between. Germline-derived CDR1 and CDR2 are DFQATT and SNEGSKA (reference sequence). There are 12 residues in the CDR3. In nucleotides, the CDR3 is TGCAGTGCTAGGGACAGCGACATTCCCTACACCTTC. Its protein product is CSARDSDIPYTF.

This clonotype was observed at least ten times. DNA for the CDR3: TGTGCCAGCAGCTTTACCGGGCCCAAGGGAGAGCAGTACTTC. Its protein product is CASSFTGPKGEQYF. The genes are TRBV5-6 and TRBJ2-7; no clear D. The CDR3 sequence is 14 residues long. With 2 bases removed from V and 7 bases from J, the gap between germline ends came to 16 bases. Germline-derived CDR1 and CDR2 are SGHDT and YYEEEE.

This clonotype was seen only a few times. Here the CDR3 DNA reads TGCAGCGTAGATAGCGGGCAATATCCAGATACGCAGTATTTT. It specifies CSVDSGQYPDTQYF. This chain joins TRBV29-1 and TRBJ2-3; 7 positions agree with TRBD2. CDR1 is SQVTM and CDR2 is ANQGSEA in the germline V gene. The CDR3 has 14 amino acids. J was trimmed by 4 bases and V by 6 bases; bases with no gene match: 10.

In this sample, this clonotype turned up many times. The chain joins TRBV5-1 to TRBJ2-1; TRBD2 matches at 12 bases. V lost 4 bases to trimming and J lost 5 bases; unmatched junction nucleotides: 10. Per the germline V gene, CDR1 is SGHRS and CDR2 is YFSETQ. There are 17 residues in the CDR3. CDR3 sequence: CASSPRLAGERNNEQFF. The DNA for the CDR3 is TGCGCCAGCAGCCCGCGACTAGCGGGAGAGCGAAACAATGAGCAGTTCTTC.

The rearrangement links TRBV9 to TRBJ2-4, with D possibly matching TRBD2 (7 bases). This CDR3 is 15 amino acids long. In germline, CDR1 is SGDLS, CDR2 YYNGEE. Trimming removed 4 bases at V and 0 bases at J, with 11 bases between. CDR3 residues: CASSSGTPAKNIQYF. In nucleotides, the CDR3 is TGTGCCAGCAGCAGCGGGACACCAGCCAAAAACATTCAGTACTTC.

The V gene is TRBV20-1, the J gene TRBJ1-5; D is possibly TRBD1 (6 bases). From germline, CDR1 is DFQATT and CDR2 SNEGSKA (reference sequence). The CDR3 totals 17 residues. V lost 0 bases and J lost 2, with 17 bases in between. CDR3 amino acids: CSARDMAGGRGNQPQHF. In nucleotides, the CDR3 is TGCAGTGCTAGAGATATGGCGGGGGGCAGAGGCAATCAGCCCCAGCATTTT.

Details on this clonotype: A much larger clone is a single base away; this may be a read error. Lacking the conserved final phenylalanine or tryptophan, this CDR3 likely reflects a read error. The chain is built from TRBV10-3 and TRBJ2-7, with D possibly TRBD2 on 5 matching bases. V shed 7 bases and J shed 4 bases, with 14 bases lying between them. CDR3 size: 13 residues. The germline CDR1 and CDR2 sequences are ENHRY and SYGVKD. The CDR3 reads CAIKPHGNYEQYL. As DNA, the CDR3 is TGTGCCATCAAACCCCACGGGAATTACGAGCAGTACCTC.

The V call is TRBV20-1, the J call TRBJ2-7; 10 bases line up with TRBD2. Judging by the DNA end, TRBJ2-1 fits better; the J call may be wrong. Looked up from germline, CDR1 is DFQATT and CDR2 is SNEGSKA (reference sequence). The CDR3 extends over 13 amino acids. CDR3 in amino acids: CSAPSGSTYEQFF. CDR3 bases: TGCAGTGCCCCTAGCGGGAGCACCTACGAGCAGTTCTTC.

V is TRBV4-2 and J is TRBJ2-7; D ambiguous. Per the germline V gene, CDR1 is LGHNA and CDR2 is YNFKEQ. Trimming took 10 bases from V and 2 from J, leaving 15 bases between them. CDR3 size: 13 residues. CDR3 protein: CAIGQGLAYEQYF. DNA for the CDR3: TGTGCCATCGGCCAAGGGCTCGCCTACGAGCAGTACTTC.

The chain has TRBV5-6 and TRBJ2-7; D not certain. CDR3 length: 14 amino acids. Trimming took 1 base from V and 4 from J, leaving 12 bases between them. Per germline, CDR1 SGHDT and CDR2 YYEEEE. The CDR3 DNA is TGTGCCAGCAGCTTGTGGTCTGTCGAATACGAGCAGTACTTC. Translation: CASSLWSVEYEQYF.

The chain links TRBV7-2 to TRBJ1-2, with D perhaps TRBD1 (6 bases). Germline V lookup: CDR1 SGHTA, CDR2 FQGNSA. This CDR3 comprises 16 residues. Trimming took 4 bases from V and 2 from J, leaving 17 bases between them. The CDR3 nucleotides read TGTGCCAGCAGCTCAAGGCAGGGGAGCCGAAACTATGGCTACACCTTC. Amino acid sequence: CASSSRQGSRNYGYTF.

In its sample, this clonotype was seen many times. This sequence joins TRBV5-1 and TRBJ2-1; D is undetermined. Between the trimmed V and J ends, which lost 0 bases and 8 bases, there was a span of 9 bases. In germline, CDR1 is SGHRS, CDR2 YFSETQ. This CDR3 contains 13 residues. CDR3: CASSLGPLHEQFF. Written as DNA, the CDR3 is TGCGCCAGCAGCTTGGGCCCGCTCCATGAGCAGTTCTTC.